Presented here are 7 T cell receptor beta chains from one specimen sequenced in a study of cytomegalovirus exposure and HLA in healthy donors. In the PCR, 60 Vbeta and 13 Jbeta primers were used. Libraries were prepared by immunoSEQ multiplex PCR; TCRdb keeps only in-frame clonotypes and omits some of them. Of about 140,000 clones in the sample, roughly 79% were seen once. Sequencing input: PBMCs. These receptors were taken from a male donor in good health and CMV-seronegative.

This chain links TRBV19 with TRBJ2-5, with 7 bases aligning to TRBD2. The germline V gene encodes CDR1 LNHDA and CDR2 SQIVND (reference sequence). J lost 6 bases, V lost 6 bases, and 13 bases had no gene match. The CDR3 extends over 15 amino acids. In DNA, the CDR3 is TGTGCCAGTAGCAACCCAGCGGGGCTGGGAAAGACCCAGTACTTC. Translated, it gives CASSNPAGLGKTQYF.

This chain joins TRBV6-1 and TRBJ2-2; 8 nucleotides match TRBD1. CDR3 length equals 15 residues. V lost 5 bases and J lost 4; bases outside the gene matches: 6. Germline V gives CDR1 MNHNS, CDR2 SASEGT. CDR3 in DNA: TGTGCCAGCAGTATACGGACAGGGACCACCGGGGAGCTGTTTTTT. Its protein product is CASSIRTGTTGELFF.

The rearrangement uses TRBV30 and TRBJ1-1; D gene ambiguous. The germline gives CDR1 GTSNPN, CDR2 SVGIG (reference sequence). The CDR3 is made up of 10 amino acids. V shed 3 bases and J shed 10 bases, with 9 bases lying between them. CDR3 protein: CAWSKGGAFF. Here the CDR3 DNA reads TGTGCCTGGAGCAAGGGAGGAGCTTTCTTT.

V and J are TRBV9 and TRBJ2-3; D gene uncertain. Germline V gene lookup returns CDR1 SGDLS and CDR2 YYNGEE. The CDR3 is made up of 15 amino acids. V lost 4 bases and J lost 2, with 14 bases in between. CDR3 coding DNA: TGTGCCAGCAGCCAACAGCCCTCCCCCACAGATACGCAGTATTTT. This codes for CASSQQPSPTDTQYF.

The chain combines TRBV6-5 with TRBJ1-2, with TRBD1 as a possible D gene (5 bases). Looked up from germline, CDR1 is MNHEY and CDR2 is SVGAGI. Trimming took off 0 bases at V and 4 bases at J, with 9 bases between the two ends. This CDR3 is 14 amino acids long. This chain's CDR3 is CASSYSDQGYGYTF. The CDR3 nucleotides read TGTGCCAGCAGTTACTCAGACCAGGGCTATGGCTACACCTTC.

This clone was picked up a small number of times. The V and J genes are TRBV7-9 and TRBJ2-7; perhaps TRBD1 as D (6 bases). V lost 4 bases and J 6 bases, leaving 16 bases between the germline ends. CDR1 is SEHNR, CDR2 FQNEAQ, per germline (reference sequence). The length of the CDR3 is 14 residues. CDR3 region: CASSSWQGRGEQYF. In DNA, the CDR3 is TGTGCCAGCAGCTCATGGCAGGGGCGAGGCGAGCAGTACTTC.

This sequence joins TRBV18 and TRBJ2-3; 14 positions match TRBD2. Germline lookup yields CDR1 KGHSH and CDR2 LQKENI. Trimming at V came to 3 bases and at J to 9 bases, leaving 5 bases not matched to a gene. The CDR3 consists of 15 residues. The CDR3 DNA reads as TGTGCCAGCTCACCGGGACTAGCGGGGGATGGGACGCAGTATTTT. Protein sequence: CASSPGLAGDGTQYF.